This is a list of T cell receptor beta chains from one sample in a study of T cell responses to AZD1222 COVID-19 vaccine. Measured with immunoSEQ multiplex PCR; TCRdb has only the in-frame clones, and not every one. The sample holds under 150,000 clones, roughly 85% seen once. This specimen was peripheral blood, taken on day 0 of MenACWY control vaccination. Receptor source: an adult in good health. Both conserved end residues are part of each CDR3. D genes are given only for firm matches. Size is omitted from some rows. Given values are once, few, many or a class for expanded clones.

v_call	clone_size	j_call	d_call	cdr3_nt	cdr3_aa
TRBV5-4	.	TRBJ2-5	TRBD1	TGTGCCTCCCACAGGGGGACGTTCCAAGAGACCCAGTACTTC	CASHRGTFQETQYF
TRBV10-2	.	TRBJ2-2	TRBD2	TGCGCCAGTAGACTAGCGGGAGGCCCCACCGGGGAGCTGTTTTTT	CASRLAGGPTGELFF
TRBV19	.	TRBJ2-7	TRBD2	TGTGCCAGTAGTTCCAGCGGGAGTTTCGAGCAGTACTTC	CASSSSGSFEQYF
TRBV10-3	.	TRBJ1-4	.	TGTGCCATCAGTGATAGAGCAAATGAAAAACTGTTTTTT	CAISDRANEKLFF
TRBV7-9	.	TRBJ1-6	.	TGTGCCAGCAGCTTAGGGGCGCGACGGGATTCACCCCTCCACTTT	CASSLGARRDSPLHF
TRBV5-5	.	TRBJ1-6	.	TGTGCCAGCAGCCCTGAGGGGGGGGCTGGCCTCCCCCTCCACTTT	CASSPEGGAGLPLHF
TRBV6-4	.	TRBJ1-1	.	TGTGCCAGCAGGAAGACAGGAGACACTGAAGCTTTCTTT	CASRKTGDTEAFF
TRBV25-1	.	TRBJ2-7	TRBD1	TGTGCCAGCAGTGAACCTTTGGGGTTGCCGGGACAGAGATACGAGCAGTACTTC	CASSEPLGLPGQRYEQYF
TRBV28	few	TRBJ1-5	TRBD1	TGTGCCAGCAGTCCGGGACAGGGGATGGGTCAGCCCCAGCATTTT	CASSPGQGMGQPQHF
TRBV6-5	.	TRBJ2-6	.	TGTGCCAGCACCCTGAGAGGGTCTGGGGCCAACGTCCTGACTTTC	CASTLRGSGANVLTF
TRBV6-4	.	TRBJ2-3	TRBD1	TGTGCCAGCAGCGACAGGGGGGGCGAAGATACGCAGTATTTT	CASSDRGGEDTQYF
TRBV5-1	few	TRBJ1-3	.	TGCGCCAGCAGCGCAGGGGTTTTGGGAAACACCATATATTTT	CASSAGVLGNTIYF
TRBV21-1	.	TRBJ1-1	.	TGTGCCAGAGCAGTAGGGAGGAACACTGAAGCTTTCTTT	CARAVGRNTEAFF
TRBV7-9	.	TRBJ1-3	.	TGTGCCAGCAGCCCGACTTTCAGGGACGGACGCACCATATATTTT	CASSPTFRDGRTIYF
TRBV7-7	.	TRBJ1-1	.	TGTGCTAGCAGTCCCTTTTCGGGGTTGAACACTGAAGCTTTCTTT	CASSPFSGLNTEAFF
TRBV5-4	once	TRBJ2-7	.	TGTGCCAGCAGCTTGGACCGGCCCTACGAGCAGTACTTC	CASSLDRPYEQYF
TRBV28	.	TRBJ2-7	.	TGTGCCAGCAGTGGACCGCCGGCACCGGGTCCTAACTCCTACGAGCAGTACTTC	CASSGPPAPGPNSYEQYF
TRBV7-3	.	TRBJ2-5	TRBD2	TGTGCCAGCAGCCCGGGACTAGCGGGAGTTGAGACCCAGTACTTC	CASSPGLAGVETQYF
TRBV11-2	.	TRBJ1-1	.	TGTGCCAGCAGCCCATACGTCACCAACAGGGATGAAGCTTTCTTT	CASSPYVTNRDEAFF
TRBV5-1	.	TRBJ2-7	TRBD2	TGCGCCAGCAGCCCCCGGGAGCGGGGGTCCTACGAGCAGTACTTC	CASSPRERGSYEQYF
TRBV14	once	TRBJ1-6	.	TGTGCCAGCAGCCCCGGCGGGAGGGGCCCCCTCTATAATTCACCCCTCCACTTT	CASSPGGRGPLYNSPLHF
TRBV28	few	TRBJ2-7	.	TGTGCCAGCAGCAAAGGCGGGGCTTACGAGCAGTACTTC	CASSKGGAYEQYF
TRBV2	.	TRBJ1-2	.	TGTGCCAGCAGGCCGCCTAGGCAGGGCCTTACTAACTATGGCTACACCTTC	CASRPPRQGLTNYGYTF
TRBV19	.	TRBJ2-3	TRBD1	TGTGCCAGTAGTACCCGGACAGGGTCTACAGATACGCAGTATTTT	CASSTRTGSTDTQYF
TRBV9	few	TRBJ2-7	.	TGTGCCAGCAGTAAAGGGCATAACTCCTACGAGCAGTACTTC	CASSKGHNSYEQYF
TRBV5-1	.	TRBJ1-6	.	TGCGCCAGCAGCTTGGACGGGGCGAGCTCCTATAATTCACCCCTCCACTTT	CASSLDGASSYNSPLHF
TRBV19	.	TRBJ2-5	.	TGTGCCAGTGGCGGAAGGGGGATGGAGACCCAGTACTTC	CASGGRGMETQYF
TRBV6-1	.	TRBJ1-2	.	TGTGCCAGCAGTGAAGTGAGGGATAGCCATGGCTACACCTTC	CASSEVRDSHGYTF
TRBV19	.	TRBJ1-2	.	TGTGCCAGTAGTATCGAGGGCAGCGGGGGCTACACCTTC	CASSIEGSGGYTF
TRBV25-1	.	TRBJ2-7	.	TGTGCCAGCAGTGTTGAGGGAGACGAGCAGTACTTC	CASSVEGDEQYF
TRBV5-6	.	TRBJ1-1	.	TGTGCCAGCAGCTTGGCGTTGGGGAGAAACACTGAAGCTTTCTTT	CASSLALGRNTEAFF
TRBV28	once	TRBJ2-3	.	TGTGCCAGCACCAGGGGAGAGGATACGCAGTATTTT	CASTRGEDTQYF
TRBV27	.	TRBJ2-5	.	TGTGCCAGCAGTCGGACGGACGGAGAGACCCAGTACTTC	CASSRTDGETQYF
TRBV7-3	.	TRBJ2-1	.	TGTGCCAGCAGCCCCCGGTCTTACAATGAGCAGTTCTTC	CASSPRSYNEQFF
TRBV2	.	TRBJ1-6	.	TGTGCCAGCAGAACAGGGACACCCGGCCCCTATAATTCACCCCTCCACTTT	CASRTGTPGPYNSPLHF
TRBV18	.	TRBJ2-7	TRBD1	TGTGCCAGCTCACCACTCGGGACAGGGAAGGCCGAGCAGTACTTC	CASSPLGTGKAEQYF
TRBV6-5	.	TRBJ1-4	.	TGTGCCAGCATCGACAGTTGGGGTGAAAAACTGTTTTTT	CASIDSWGEKLFF
TRBV28	.	TRBJ1-4	TRBD1	TGTGCCAGCAGGTCTCCGGGACAGACTAATGAAAAACTGTTTTTT	CASRSPGQTNEKLFF
TRBV2	.	TRBJ2-4	TRBD2	TGTGCCAGCATTGCCGGGACTACCCGAAACATTCAGTACTTC	CASIAGTTRNIQYF
TRBV6-5	.	TRBJ2-5	TRBD1	TGTGCCAGCAGCGGGACAGGGGGCTTGGAGACCCAGTACTTC	CASSGTGGLETQYF
TRBV28	.	TRBJ2-7	.	TGTGCCAGCAGTACGGGACGGCCAAGGGGCGAGCAGTACTTC	CASSTGRPRGEQYF
TRBV2	once	TRBJ1-5	.	TGTGCCAGCAGTGCGGGGGCCCATCAGCCCCAGCATTTT	CASSAGAHQPQHF
TRBV27	few	TRBJ2-7	.	TGTGCCAGCAAGTATGGGGGGGCCAAGAGCTCCTACGAGCAGTACTTC	CASKYGGAKSSYEQYF
TRBV5-4	.	TRBJ2-7	TRBD1	TGTGCCAGCAGCTTGGACCCGACAGGGGTCTACGAGCAGTACTTC	CASSLDPTGVYEQYF
TRBV10-1	.	TRBJ2-7	.	TGCGCCAGCAGTGAGTCAGGCCGGGGGGAGCAGTACTTC	CASSESGRGEQYF
TRBV6-4	.	TRBJ1-1	TRBD1	TGTGCCAGCAGTCCGCGACAGGGTATGGACACTGAAGCTTTCTTT	CASSPRQGMDTEAFF
TRBV3-1/TRBV3-2	.	TRBJ2-1	TRBD2	TGTGCCAGCAGCCCTCTAGCGGGAGGGAGGAATGAGCAGTTCTTC	CASSPLAGGRNEQFF
TRBV18	.	TRBJ2-7	TRBD1	TGTGCCAGCTCACCCCGAGGGACAGCCCTAACCTACGAGCAGTACTTC	CASSPRGTALTYEQYF